This T cell receptor beta chain was sequenced for a study of blood T cells in healthy people across ages. Donors were systemically healthy Caucasian individuals from Russia aged about 6 to 90 years. For the second PCR, which ran for 7 to 11 cycles, a sample-barcoded 5' primer and a J-beta primer mix were used. Each CDR3 protein gets one entry after TCRdb re-called the 5' RACE reads with MiXCR. The sample consists of around 1.5 million distinct CDR3 sequences, approximately 59% of them appearing once. CDR1 is MNHNS, CDR2 SASEGT, per germline. This CDR3 has 15 amino acids. The source of this sequence is a man between 18 and 29 years old in good health. Material for sequencing was blood. This chain links TRBV6-1 with TRBJ2-5; 11 bases align to TRBD2. The J call could be wrong; TRBJ2-7 is a better fit for the DNA end. The CDR3 bases are TGTGCCAGCAGGGTACTAGCGGGAGACAATTACGAGCAGTACTTC. It yields the protein CASRVLAGDNYEQYF.